This T cell receptor (beta chain) was profiled in a study of shared clonotypes between healthy human individuals. Study-wide context: CD8 memory received one plate per donor, CD8 naive two, CD4 memory three and CD4 naive three.

The authors ran the assay at deep level. Authors' analysis steps: ImmunoSEQ output lacked quality scores and full-length reads, limiting matched filtering. The data were produced by immunoSEQ multiplex PCR, yet TCRdb's version contains in-frame clones alone and is incomplete. V and J calls and clone size follow that table, whereas D and trimming were derived from the DNA. The repertoire holds 400,000 or so clones, with around 96% as singletons. CD45RO+ cells were combined with CCR7-negative CD45RA+ TemRA cells to form CD8 memory. The sequence was obtained from a man aged 25-45 years in good health. The sequencing sample was made of memory CD8+ T cells sorted from blood. Described subset: CD45RO+ cells pooled with CCR7-negative TemRA cells.

CDR3 residues: CSGRRDRGEAFF. CDR3 nucleotides: TGCAGCGGTCGTCGGGACAGGGGTGAAGCTTTCTTT. The chain recombines TRBV29-1 with TRBJ1-1, with 10 bases fitting TRBD1. The CDR3 loop spans 12 amino acids. J lost 7 bases, V lost 7 bases, and 6 bases had no gene match. Germline loops: CDR1 SQVTM, CDR2 ANQGSEA. The variable domain in full, with the rest retrieved from reference TRBV29-1 and TRBJ1-1, is SAVISQKPSRDICQRGTSLTIQCQVDSQVTMMFWYRQQPGQSLTLIATANQGSEATYESGFVIDKFPISRPNLTFSTLTVSNMSPEDSSIYLCSGRRDRGEAFFGQGTRLTVV.